This is a list of T cell receptor beta chains from one sample in a study of blood T cell repertoires in COVID-19. Repertoires were generated with immunoSEQ multiplex PCR, while TCRdb's copy carries only in-frame clones and drops some. The data show 200,000 or so clones, with 80% to 85% seen just once and more than 2% held by the top ten. Source material: peripheral blood. The receptors were gathered from a woman aged 60-70 years with acute or convalescent COVID-19. Each CDR3 is given with its conserved first and last residue. A D gene is named only where the DNA matches it firmly. Expanded clones get a size class; other rows say once, few or many, or leave the size out.

D: -; J: TRBJ2-1; V: TRBV19; size: -; DNA: TGTGCCAGTAGTATACGAGGGGGTGAGCAGTTCTTC; CDR3: CASSIRGGEQFF
D: TRBD2; J: TRBJ2-1; V: TRBV13; size: -; DNA: TGTGCCAGCAGCCTGGGACTAGCGGGAACTTTGGAGGAGCAGTTCTTC; CDR3: CASSLGLAGTLEEQFF
D: -; J: TRBJ1-2; V: TRBV7-9; size: -; DNA: TGTGCCAGCAGCCAGGAGGTGGTATCGTCCTATGGCTACACCTTC; CDR3: CASSQEVVSSYGYTF
D: -; J: TRBJ2-5; V: TRBV5-1; size: once; DNA: TGCGCCAGTAAAACCGGGACTCAGAAAGAGACCCAGTACTTC; CDR3: CASKTGTQKETQYF
D: TRBD1; J: TRBJ1-6; V: TRBV10-3; size: -; DNA: TGTGCCATCAATCAAGGTGGACAGGGAAACTCACCCCTCCACTTT; CDR3: CAINQGGQGNSPLHF
D: -; J: TRBJ2-6; V: TRBV6-1; size: -; DNA: TGTGCCAGCAGTGAAGGGCCAGGCTCCTACGTCCTGACTTTC; CDR3: CASSEGPGSYVLTF
D: -; J: TRBJ2-1; V: TRBV7-3; size: -; DNA: TGTGCCAGCAGCTTAGACAGCTACAATGAGCAGTTCTTC; CDR3: CASSLDSYNEQFF
D: TRBD1; J: TRBJ2-5; V: TRBV7-3; size: -; DNA: TGTGCCAGCAGCTCCGGACAGGGAAGGGAAGAGACCCAGTACTTC; CDR3: CASSSGQGREETQYF
D: -; J: TRBJ2-2; V: TRBV11-2; size: -; DNA: TGTGCCAGCAGCTTAGGGAGAAACACCGGGGAGCTGTTTTTT; CDR3: CASSLGRNTGELFF
D: -; J: TRBJ1-1; V: TRBV6-5; size: -; DNA: TGTGCCAGCAGTTACTGGGCAGACATGAACACTGAAGCTTTCTTT; CDR3: CASSYWADMNTEAFF
D: TRBD1; J: TRBJ1-5; V: TRBV27; size: -; DNA: TGTGCCAGCAGACCATCCCGGACAGGGGGCGGGCAGCCCCAGCATTTT; CDR3: CASRPSRTGGGQPQHF
D: -; J: TRBJ1-1; V: TRBV6-6; size: -; DNA: TGTGCCAGCGCAGGGGTGAACACTGAAGCTTTCTTT; CDR3: CASAGVNTEAFF
D: -; J: TRBJ1-1; V: TRBV4-1; size: -; DNA: TGCGCCAGCAGCCAGGAGGGGAGGACTGAAGCTTTCTTT; CDR3: CASSQEGRTEAFF
D: -; J: TRBJ1-5; V: TRBV10-3; size: -; DNA: TGTGCCATCAGGACAGACCCCTGGGGCGATCAGCCCCAGCATTTT; CDR3: CAIRTDPWGDQPQHF